This TCR beta chain was identified in a study of CD8+ T cells in alopecia areata. Study results and limitations: The study also sequences resident alphabeta T cells of normal skin in scalp samples. Compared with normal scalp, lesional scalp had higher clonality and more expanded CD8+ clones.

In its sample, this clone was seen a few times. What it recognizes is unknown. In each case, RNA was isolated and then reverse transcribed into cDNA as the sequencing template. Generated by immunoSEQ multiplex PCR, the TCRdb table keeps only in-frame clones and is missing some. The sample contains under 130,000 clones, approximately 52% of which appear only once. Trimming took 4 bases from V and 4 from J, leaving 13 bases between them. Per the germline V gene, CDR1 is SGHRS and CDR2 is YFSETQ. This CDR3 is 14 amino acids long. The receptor was isolated from a human donor in good health. The chain joins TRBV5-1 to TRBJ2-3; D assignment may be TRBD1 or TRBD2 (5 bases each). Sequencing was done on a sample of CD4+ T cells sorted from blood. CDR3 residues: CASSPGPVADTQYF. For the CDR3, the DNA is TGCGCCAGCAGCCCGGGACCTGTGGCAGATACGCAGTATTTT.